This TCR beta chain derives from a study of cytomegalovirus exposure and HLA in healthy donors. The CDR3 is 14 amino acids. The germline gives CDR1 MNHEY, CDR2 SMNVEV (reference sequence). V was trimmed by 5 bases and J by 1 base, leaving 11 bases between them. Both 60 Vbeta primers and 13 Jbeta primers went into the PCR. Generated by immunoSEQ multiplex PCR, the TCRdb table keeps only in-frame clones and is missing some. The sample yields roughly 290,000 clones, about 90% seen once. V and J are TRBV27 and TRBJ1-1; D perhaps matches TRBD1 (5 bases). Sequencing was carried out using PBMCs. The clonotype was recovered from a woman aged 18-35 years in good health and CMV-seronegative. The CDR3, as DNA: TGTGCCAGCAGTCCCAGGGATCAGAACACTGAAGCTTTCTTT. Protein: CASSPRDQNTEAFF.